This T cell receptor beta chain comes out of a study of CD8 T cells in ankylosing spondylitis (dated by TCRdb to the late 2010s). Some background on the complete study: To find TCR variants linked to disease, the study profiled T cell receptor beta repertoires in ankylosing spondylitis patients and healthy donors. In total, the full study cohort was made up of nearly 110 healthy donors and roughly 27 ankylosing spondylitis patients. Peripheral blood was sampled, and synovial fluid was additionally collected from ankylosing spondylitis patients.

The instrument given in TCRdb is Illumina HiSeq 2500. Quantitative 5'-RACE with molecular barcodes was the method used to prepare the TCR beta libraries. Per the source publication's procedure: To identify disease-linked TCR variants, a new computational method was used, one built on a probabilistic model of VDJ rearrangement. The public reads were run again by TCRdb, first through fastp at Q25 and then through MiXCR, and only productive beta chains were kept. Rows with one shared CDR3 protein collapse into an entry with the most common genes and DNA. TCRdb's processing, not the authors' own work, is the source of the V and J calls. The sample table contains around 490,000 distinct CDR3 sequences; only one count was recorded for approximately 5.3% of them. Clones ranked in the top ten supply 3.5% of the sample. CDR1 and CDR2 are drawn from the germline V gene: MDHEN, SYDVKM. Including cysteine and phenylalanine, the CDR3 has 11 amino acids. The read is trimmed to its CDR3 DNA, 33 bases read in frame from base 1. The germline V end is reduced by 5 bases and the J end by 10 bases; junction bases left unmatched: 4.

The study at large found these results: The disease-linked clones showed a CD8+ phenotype and occurred at relatively low frequencies in peripheral blood. According to the report, matched synovial fluid samples from ankylosing spondylitis patients were significantly enriched for the disease-linked clones. Some TCR beta motif variants had previously been reported in synovial fluid and blood of reactive arthritis patients, which suggested common disease-initiation mechanisms. Blood from ankylosing spondylitis patients appeared to be characterized by a TCR beta motif made up of under 10 highly homologous amino acid variants.

At least ten counts were recorded for this clonotype. Its antigen target is currently unknown. Per-nucleotide qualities are absent, and no much larger clonotype sits a single base away. Specimen: blood, either unsorted or a sorted T cell fraction (not recorded which). The sequence links TRBV28 to TRBJ2-5; 7 of the junction bases match TRBD2. The sequence derives from a male donor with ankylosing spondylitis. The sequence in DNA is TGTGCCAGCAGTCCGGGGGGAGACCAGTACTTC. This sequence encodes CASSPGGDQYF.